The rows below give T cell receptor beta chains drawn from one sample of a study of shared T cell receptors in the human thymus. TCRdb's copy holds only in-frame clones and misses some; the assay was immunoSEQ multiplex PCR. The sample lists roughly 560,000 clones; around three quarters were seen once. The same sample was also studied in work on human thymus T cells.

The sequenced sample was thymocytes. The origin of the receptors is a boy in the first two years of life with a congenital heart defect. CDR3s include the opening cysteine and the closing phenylalanine or tryptophan. Fields, in order: CDR3 DNA, CDR3 protein, V gene, D gene, clone size, J gene. A D gene is named only where the DNA matches it firmly. Size is stated for part of the rows, as once, few or many counts, or as a class when the clone is expanded.

CDR3 DNA: TGCGCCAGCAGCTTGGGGTCTCTAACAGGGTCCTTGGACAATGAGCAGTTCTTC
CDR3 protein: CASSLGSLTGSLDNEQFF
V gene: TRBV5-1
D gene: -
clone size: few
J gene: TRBJ2-1

CDR3 DNA: TGTGCCAGCAGTTACGCCAGGGACTACGAGCAGTACTTC
CDR3 protein: CASSYARDYEQYF
V gene: TRBV6-5
D gene: -
clone size: -
J gene: TRBJ2-7

CDR3 DNA: TGTGCCGGTAGTTCGGACAGGGAGGGACTAGCGGGCTACAATGAGCAGTTCTTC
CDR3 protein: CAGSSDREGLAGYNEQFF
V gene: TRBV7-8
D gene: TRBD2
clone size: -
J gene: TRBJ2-1

CDR3 DNA: TGCGCCAGCAGGGGGACAGGAGGTATGACTGAAGCTTTCTTT
CDR3 protein: CASRGTGGMTEAFF
V gene: TRBV10-1
D gene: TRBD1
clone size: -
J gene: TRBJ1-1

CDR3 DNA: TGTGCCAGCAGTGAAGCGGGACTAGATAACTACAATGAGCAGTTCTTC
CDR3 protein: CASSEAGLDNYNEQFF
V gene: TRBV2
D gene: TRBD2
clone size: -
J gene: TRBJ2-1

CDR3 DNA: TGTGCCAGCAGCTTGGCCAACCAGGGAAAGGGAAACACCATATATTTT
CDR3 protein: CASSLANQGKGNTIYF
V gene: TRBV5-4
D gene: -
clone size: few
J gene: TRBJ1-3

CDR3 DNA: TGTGCCAGCAGCGTAGGGTCTTCAGCGGCTAAACGGGAACAAGAGACCCAGTACTTC
CDR3 protein: CASSVGSSAAKREQETQYF
V gene: TRBV2
D gene: -
clone size: -
J gene: TRBJ2-5

CDR3 DNA: TGTGCCAGTTCATACAGGGGTCCTCCAAGCTCTGGGGCCAACGTCCTGACTTTC
CDR3 protein: CASSYRGPPSSGANVLTF
V gene: TRBV18
D gene: TRBD1
clone size: -
J gene: TRBJ2-6

CDR3 DNA: TGCGCCAGCAGCCAAGTTCGACAGGGGGCTAACACTGAAGCTTTCTTT
CDR3 protein: CASSQVRQGANTEAFF
V gene: TRBV4-3
D gene: TRBD1
clone size: -
J gene: TRBJ1-1

CDR3 DNA: TGCGCCAGCAGCCAAAATAGGAGCGGGAGTTCGAAGACCCAGTACTTC
CDR3 protein: CASSQNRSGSSKTQYF
V gene: TRBV4-3
D gene: TRBD2
clone size: -
J gene: TRBJ2-5

CDR3 DNA: TGTGCCAGCAGCAAAGCGCTTGGAGGGACTAGCGGGAGAAATGAGCAGTTCTTC
CDR3 protein: CASSKALGGTSGRNEQFF
V gene: TRBV21-1
D gene: -
clone size: -
J gene: TRBJ2-1

CDR3 DNA: TGCGCCAGCAGCTTGGATCTAGCGCGTACCTACGAGCAGTACTTC
CDR3 protein: CASSLDLARTYEQYF
V gene: TRBV5-1
D gene: -
clone size: -
J gene: TRBJ2-7

CDR3 DNA: TGTGCCAGCAGTTTAGCCCGACAGGGGCCCTATGGCTACACCTTC
CDR3 protein: CASSLARQGPYGYTF
V gene: TRBV27
D gene: TRBD1
clone size: few
J gene: TRBJ1-2

CDR3 DNA: TGTGCCACCAGCAGAGTAACGGGGACCTACGAGCAGTACTTC
CDR3 protein: CATSRVTGTYEQYF
V gene: TRBV15
D gene: -
clone size: once
J gene: TRBJ2-7

CDR3 DNA: TGTGCCAGCAGCTCCCATGCACAGGGGAATCTCGAGCAGTACTTC
CDR3 protein: CASSSHAQGNLEQYF
V gene: TRBV27
D gene: TRBD1
clone size: -
J gene: TRBJ2-7

CDR3 DNA: TGTGCCAGCAGTTCCAGGGGATGGAGCACAGATACGCAGTATTTT
CDR3 protein: CASSSRGWSTDTQYF
V gene: TRBV27
D gene: -
clone size: -
J gene: TRBJ2-3

CDR3 DNA: TGTGCTAGTGGTTTGGTACGGAACCAAGGGGCCACTGAAGCTTTCTTT
CDR3 protein: CASGLVRNQGATEAFF
V gene: TRBV12-5
D gene: -
clone size: -
J gene: TRBJ1-1

CDR3 DNA: TGCAGCGTTGAAGATCGTCAGGGGCTTCGCTCCTACGAGCAGTACTTC
CDR3 protein: CSVEDRQGLRSYEQYF
V gene: TRBV29-1
D gene: -
clone size: -
J gene: TRBJ2-7

CDR3 DNA: TGTGCCAGCAGCCCGGTGACGGGAGGGACAGATACGCAGTATTTT
CDR3 protein: CASSPVTGGTDTQYF
V gene: TRBV5-6
D gene: TRBD2
clone size: few
J gene: TRBJ2-3

CDR3 DNA: TGTGCCAGCAGCTTAGGATTAGCGGCAACCTACGAGCAGTACTTC
CDR3 protein: CASSLGLAATYEQYF
V gene: TRBV7-2
D gene: -
clone size: -
J gene: TRBJ2-7

CDR3 DNA: TGTGCCAGTAGTATCCCTTTAGCGAGCAATCAGCCCCAGCATTTT
CDR3 protein: CASSIPLASNQPQHF
V gene: TRBV19
D gene: -
clone size: -
J gene: TRBJ1-5

CDR3 DNA: TGCGCCAGCAGCTTTTCCCCCGGGACTCCCAGCTACGAGCAGTACTTC
CDR3 protein: CASSFSPGTPSYEQYF
V gene: TRBV5-1
D gene: -
clone size: -
J gene: TRBJ2-7

CDR3 DNA: TGTGCCTGGTCCCCCCCTGGCGGCTATGGCTACACCTTC
CDR3 protein: CAWSPPGGYGYTF
V gene: TRBV30
D gene: -
clone size: once
J gene: TRBJ1-2